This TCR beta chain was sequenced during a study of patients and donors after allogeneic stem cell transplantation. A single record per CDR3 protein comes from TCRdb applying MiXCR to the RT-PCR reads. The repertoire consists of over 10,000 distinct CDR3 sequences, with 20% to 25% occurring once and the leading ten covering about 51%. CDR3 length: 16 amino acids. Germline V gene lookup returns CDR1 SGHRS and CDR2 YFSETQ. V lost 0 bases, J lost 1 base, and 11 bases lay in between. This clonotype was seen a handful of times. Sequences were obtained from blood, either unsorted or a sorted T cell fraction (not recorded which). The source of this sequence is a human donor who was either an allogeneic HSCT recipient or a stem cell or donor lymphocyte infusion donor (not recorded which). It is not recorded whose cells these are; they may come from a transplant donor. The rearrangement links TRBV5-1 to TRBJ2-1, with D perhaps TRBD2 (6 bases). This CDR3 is CASSLVAGRSYNEQFF. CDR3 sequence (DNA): TGCGCCAGCAGCTTGGTGGCGGGGCGATCCTACAATGAGCAGTTCTTC.